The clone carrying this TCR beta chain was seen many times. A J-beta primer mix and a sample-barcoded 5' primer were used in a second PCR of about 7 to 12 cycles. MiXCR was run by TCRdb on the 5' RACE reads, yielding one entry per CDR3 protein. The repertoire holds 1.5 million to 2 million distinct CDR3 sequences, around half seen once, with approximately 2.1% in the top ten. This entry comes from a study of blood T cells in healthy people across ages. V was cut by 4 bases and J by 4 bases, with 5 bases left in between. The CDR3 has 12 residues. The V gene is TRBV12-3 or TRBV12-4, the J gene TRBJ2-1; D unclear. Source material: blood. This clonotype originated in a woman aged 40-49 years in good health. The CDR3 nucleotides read TGTGCCAGCAGTTCAGTGTACAATGAGCAGTTCTTC. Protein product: CASSSVYNEQFF.